This T cell receptor beta chain was sequenced in a study of blood T cell repertoires in COVID-19. The length of the CDR3 is 17 residues. Produced via immunoSEQ multiplex PCR; TCRdb's table is partial and in-frame only. The table records around 180,000 clones, approximately 80% of them present only once. The chain employs TRBV12-2 and TRBJ2-1; TRBD2, the table's D call, lacks a check against the DNA. TRBV12-2 constitutes a pseudogene. This TCR was recovered from a man over 45 who had recovered from COVID-19. The sample comprised PBMCs or T cells enriched from blood (not recorded which). The CDR3 coding sequence is TGTGCAAGTCGCCCCTGGACTAGCGGGGGATACTACAATGAGCAGTTCTTC. This codes for CASRPWTSGGYYNEQFF.